This TCR beta chain was recovered during a study of T-cell memory formation after mild COVID-19. The CDR3 covers 15 residues. The V gene lost 4 bases and the J gene lost 0 bases, with 13 bases spanning the gap. Germline lookup yields CDR1 SGHKS and CDR2 YYEKEE (reference sequence). Each CDR3 protein is one row after TCRdb ran MiXCR on the 5' RACE reads. The data hold about 88,000 distinct CDR3 sequences, with nearly 25% observed a single time. Material: PBMCs or a T cell subset sorted from them (not recorded which). The chain carries TRBV5-5 and TRBJ1-1; D ambiguous. This sequence was found in a man between 18 and 35 years old who had mild COVID-19 (a few samples of this study predate the infection). Cell type and time point are not known. The CDR3 protein is CASSPWRTVNTEAFF. CDR3 bases: TGTGCCAGCAGCCCCTGGAGGACGGTGAACACTGAAGCTTTCTTT.